This T cell receptor beta chain emerged from a study of cytotoxic CD8 clonotypes in ibrutinib-treated CLL. Produced via immunoSEQ multiplex PCR; TCRdb's table is partial and in-frame only. The sample lists 150,000 to 200,000 clones; 70% to 85% were seen once. This clone was observed a single time. The clonotype comes from a human donor with chronic lymphocytic leukemia. Sequenced here: PBMCs, sampled after 12 months of ibrutinib treatment.

CDR3 region: CASSQAGAGVSFSGNTIYF. The CDR3 region has the DNA TGTGCCAGCAGCCAAGCTGGGGCAGGGGTGTCTTTCTCTGGAAACACCATATATTTT. The chain combines TRBV14 with TRBJ1-3; the D gene is possibly TRBD1 (6 bases). The CDR3 length is 19 residues. Germline values: CDR1 SGHDN, CDR2 FVKESK. Trimming took off 1 base at V and 0 bases at J, with 19 bases between the two ends.